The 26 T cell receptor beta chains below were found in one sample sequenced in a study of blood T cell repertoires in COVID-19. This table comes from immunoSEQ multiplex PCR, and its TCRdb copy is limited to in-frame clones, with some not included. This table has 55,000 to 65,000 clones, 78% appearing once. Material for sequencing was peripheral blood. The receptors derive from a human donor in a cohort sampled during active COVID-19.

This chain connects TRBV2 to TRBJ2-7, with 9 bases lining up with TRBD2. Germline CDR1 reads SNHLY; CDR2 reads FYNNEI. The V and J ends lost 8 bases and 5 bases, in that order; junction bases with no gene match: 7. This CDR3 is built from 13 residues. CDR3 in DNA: TGTGCCAGCTTGGGACTAGCTGGTGACGAGCAGTACTTC. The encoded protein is CASLGLAGDEQYF.

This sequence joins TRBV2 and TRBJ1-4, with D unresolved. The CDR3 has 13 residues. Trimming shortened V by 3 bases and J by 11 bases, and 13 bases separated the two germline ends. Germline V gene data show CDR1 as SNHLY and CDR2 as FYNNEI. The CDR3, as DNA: TGTGCCAGCAGTGATGAGCCGCGCGGGAAACTGTTTTTT. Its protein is CASSDEPRGKLFF.

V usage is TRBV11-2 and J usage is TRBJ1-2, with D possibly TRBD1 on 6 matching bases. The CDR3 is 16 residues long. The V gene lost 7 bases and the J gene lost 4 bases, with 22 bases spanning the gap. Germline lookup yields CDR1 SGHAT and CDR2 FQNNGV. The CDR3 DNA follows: TGTGCCAGCACCCCGGGGGGGGCCGCCTTTTTCTATGGCTACACCTTC. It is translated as CASTPGGAAFFYGYTF.

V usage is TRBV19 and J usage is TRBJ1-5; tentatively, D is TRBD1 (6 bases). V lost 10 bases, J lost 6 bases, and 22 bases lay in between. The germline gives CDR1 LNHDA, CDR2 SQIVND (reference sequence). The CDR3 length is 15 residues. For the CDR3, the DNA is TGTGCCACCCTCGGAGGCAGGGGTTTGACTCAGCCCCAGCATTTT. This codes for CATLGGRGLTQPQHF.

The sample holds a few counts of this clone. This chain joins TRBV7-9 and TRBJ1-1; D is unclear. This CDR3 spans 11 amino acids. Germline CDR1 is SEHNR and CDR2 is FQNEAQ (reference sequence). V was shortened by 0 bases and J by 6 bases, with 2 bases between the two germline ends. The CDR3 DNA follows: TGTGCCAGCAGCTTAGCCTCTGAAGCTTTCTTT. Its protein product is CASSLASEAFF.

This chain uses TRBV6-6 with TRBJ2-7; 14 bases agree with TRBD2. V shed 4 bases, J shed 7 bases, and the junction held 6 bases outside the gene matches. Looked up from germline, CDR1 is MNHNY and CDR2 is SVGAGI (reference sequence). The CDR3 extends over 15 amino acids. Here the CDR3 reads CASSSATSGRGEQYF. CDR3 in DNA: TGTGCCAGCAGTTCCGCGACTAGCGGGAGGGGTGAGCAGTACTTC.

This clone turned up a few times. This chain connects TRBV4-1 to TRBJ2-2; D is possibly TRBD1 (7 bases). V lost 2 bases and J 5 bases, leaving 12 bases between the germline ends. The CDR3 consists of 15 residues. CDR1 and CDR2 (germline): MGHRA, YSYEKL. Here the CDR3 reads CASSQIQGGTGELFF. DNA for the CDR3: TGCGCCAGCAGCCAAATCCAGGGGGGTACCGGGGAGCTGTTTTTT.

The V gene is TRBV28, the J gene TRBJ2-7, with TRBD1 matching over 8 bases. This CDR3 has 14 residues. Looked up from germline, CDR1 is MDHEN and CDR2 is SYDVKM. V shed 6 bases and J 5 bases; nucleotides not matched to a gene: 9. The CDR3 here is CASSRGQGSHEQYF. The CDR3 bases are TGTGCCAGCAGCCGAGGACAGGGTTCCCACGAGCAGTACTTC.

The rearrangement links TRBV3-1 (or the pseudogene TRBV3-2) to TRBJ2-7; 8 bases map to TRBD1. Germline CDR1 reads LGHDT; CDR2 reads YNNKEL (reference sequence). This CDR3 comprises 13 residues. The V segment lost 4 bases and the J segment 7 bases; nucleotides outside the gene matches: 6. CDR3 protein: CASSPDDRGEQYF. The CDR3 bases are TGTGCCAGCAGCCCCGATGACAGGGGTGAGCAGTACTTC.

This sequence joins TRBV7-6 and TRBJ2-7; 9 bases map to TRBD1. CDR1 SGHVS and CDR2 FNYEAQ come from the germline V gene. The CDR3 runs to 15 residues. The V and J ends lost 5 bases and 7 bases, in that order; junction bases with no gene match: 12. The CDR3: CASSPSGTGIGEQYF. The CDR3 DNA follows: TGTGCCAGCAGCCCGAGTGGGACAGGGATTGGAGAGCAGTACTTC. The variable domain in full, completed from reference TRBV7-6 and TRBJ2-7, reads GAGVSQSPRYKVTKRGQDVALRCDPISGHVSLYWYRQALGQGPEFLTYFNYEAQQDKSGLPNDRFSAERPEGSISTLTIQRTEQRDSAMYRCASSPSGTGIGEQYFGPGTRLTVT.

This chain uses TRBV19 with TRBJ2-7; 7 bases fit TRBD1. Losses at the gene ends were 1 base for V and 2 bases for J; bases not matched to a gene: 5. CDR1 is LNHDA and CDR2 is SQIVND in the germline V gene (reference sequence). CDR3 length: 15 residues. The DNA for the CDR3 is TGTGCCAGTAGTATAGTTTCCGGGACAGCCTACGAGCAGTACTTC. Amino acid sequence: CASSIVSGTAYEQYF. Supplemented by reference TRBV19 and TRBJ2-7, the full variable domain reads DGGITQSPKYLFRKEGQNVTLSCEQNLNHDAMYWYRQDPGQGLRLIYYSQIVNDFQKGDIAEGYSVSREKKESFPLTVTSAQKNPTAFYLCASSIVSGTAYEQYFGPGTRLTVT.

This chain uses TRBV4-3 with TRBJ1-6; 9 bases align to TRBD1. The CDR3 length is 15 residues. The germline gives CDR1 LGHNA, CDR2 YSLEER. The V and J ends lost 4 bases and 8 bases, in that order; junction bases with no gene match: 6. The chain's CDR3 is CASSPDRGRDSPLHF. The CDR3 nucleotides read TGCGCCAGCAGCCCTGACAGGGGGAGAGATTCACCCCTCCACTTT.

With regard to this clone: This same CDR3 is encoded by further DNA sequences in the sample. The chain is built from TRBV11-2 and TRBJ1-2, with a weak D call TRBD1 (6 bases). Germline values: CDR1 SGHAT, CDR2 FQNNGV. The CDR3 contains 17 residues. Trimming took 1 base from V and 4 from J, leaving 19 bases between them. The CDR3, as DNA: TGTGCCAGCAGCTTAGGCGGGGGCGTCCGGGGGAGCTATGGCTACACCTTC. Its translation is CASSLGGGVRGSYGYTF.

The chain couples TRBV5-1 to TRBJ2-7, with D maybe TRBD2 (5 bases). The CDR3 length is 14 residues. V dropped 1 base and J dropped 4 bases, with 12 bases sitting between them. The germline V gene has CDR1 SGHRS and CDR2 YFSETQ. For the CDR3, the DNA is TGCGCCAGCAGCTTGAGAGGGAGCCAGTACGAGCAGTACTTC. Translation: CASSLRGSQYEQYF.

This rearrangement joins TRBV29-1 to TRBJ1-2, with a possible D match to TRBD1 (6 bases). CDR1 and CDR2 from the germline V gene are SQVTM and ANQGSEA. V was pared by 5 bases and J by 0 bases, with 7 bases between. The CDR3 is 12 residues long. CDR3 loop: CSVWTANYGYTF. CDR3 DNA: TGCAGCGTTTGGACAGCTAACTATGGCTACACCTTC.

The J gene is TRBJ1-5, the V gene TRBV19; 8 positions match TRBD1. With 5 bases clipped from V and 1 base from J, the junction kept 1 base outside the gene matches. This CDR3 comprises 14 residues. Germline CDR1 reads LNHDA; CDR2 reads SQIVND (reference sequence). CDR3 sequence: CASSQGASNQPQHF. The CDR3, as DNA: TGTGCCAGTAGTCAGGGGGCGAGCAATCAGCCCCAGCATTTT.

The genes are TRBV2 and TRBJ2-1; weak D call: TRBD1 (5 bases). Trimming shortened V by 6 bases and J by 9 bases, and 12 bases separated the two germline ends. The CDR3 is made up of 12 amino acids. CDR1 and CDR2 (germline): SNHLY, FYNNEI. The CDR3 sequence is CASSLDSSEQFF. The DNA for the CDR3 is TGTGCCAGCAGCCTTGACAGTTCTGAGCAGTTCTTC.

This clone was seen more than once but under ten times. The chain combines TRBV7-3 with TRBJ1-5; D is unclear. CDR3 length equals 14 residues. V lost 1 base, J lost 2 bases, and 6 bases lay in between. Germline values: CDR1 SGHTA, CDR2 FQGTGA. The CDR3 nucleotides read TGTGCCAGCAGCTTAATCGGAGGCAATCAGCCCCAGCATTTT. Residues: CASSLIGGNQPQHF.

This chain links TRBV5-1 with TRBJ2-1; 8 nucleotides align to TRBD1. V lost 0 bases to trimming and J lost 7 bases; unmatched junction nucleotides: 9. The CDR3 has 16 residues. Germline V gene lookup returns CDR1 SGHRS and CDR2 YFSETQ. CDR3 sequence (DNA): TGCGCCAGCAGCTTGGTGGGTCAGGGGGCTGGGAATGAGCAGTTCTTC. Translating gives CASSLVGQGAGNEQFF.

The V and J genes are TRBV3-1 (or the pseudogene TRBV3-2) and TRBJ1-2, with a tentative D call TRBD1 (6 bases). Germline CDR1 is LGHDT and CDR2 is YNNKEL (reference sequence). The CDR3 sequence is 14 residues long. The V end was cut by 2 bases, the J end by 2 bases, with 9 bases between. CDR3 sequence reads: CASSQRGSNYGYTF. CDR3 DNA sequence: TGTGCCAGCAGCCAAAGGGGGTCAAACTATGGCTACACCTTC.

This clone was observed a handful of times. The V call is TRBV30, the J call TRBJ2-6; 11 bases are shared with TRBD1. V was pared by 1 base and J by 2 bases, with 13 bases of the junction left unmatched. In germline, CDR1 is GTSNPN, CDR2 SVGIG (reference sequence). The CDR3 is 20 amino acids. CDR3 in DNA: TGTGCCTGGAGTGGGACAGGGGGCGGCAGGACCGGGGCTGGGGCCAACGTCCTGACTTTC. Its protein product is CAWSGTGGGRTGAGANVLTF.

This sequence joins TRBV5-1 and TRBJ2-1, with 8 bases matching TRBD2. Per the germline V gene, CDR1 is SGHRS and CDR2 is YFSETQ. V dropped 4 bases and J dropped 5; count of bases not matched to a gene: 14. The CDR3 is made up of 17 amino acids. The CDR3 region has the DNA TGCGCCAGCAGCCGGGGAGCCTGGCGGGAGGACCACAATGAGCAGTTCTTC. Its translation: CASSRGAWREDHNEQFF.

The CDR3 spells CAWTPRGLPLGNTIYF. CDR3 DNA sequence: TGTGCCTGGACCCCAAGGGGCCTACCCCTTGGAAACACCATATATTTT. V usage is TRBV30 and J usage is TRBJ1-3; D may be TRBD1 (5 bases). V was clipped by 4 bases and J by 3 bases, with 19 bases between them. The CDR3 is 16 residues long. Germline-derived CDR1 and CDR2 are GTSNPN and SVGIG (reference sequence).

CDR3: CASSYQGTGRNQPQHF. The DNA of the CDR3 is TGTGCCAGCAGTTACCAGGGGACAGGGAGGAATCAGCCCCAGCATTTT. This chain uses TRBV6-2 or TRBV6-3 with TRBJ1-5; TRBD1 agrees at 9 bases. From germline, CDR1 is MNHEY and CDR2 SVGEGT. The CDR3 loop spans 16 amino acids. The V segment lost 2 bases and the J segment 4 bases; nucleotides outside the gene matches: 6.

In DNA, the CDR3 is TGTGCCAGCAGCCGCCGACTAGCGGGGCGAATGAACACCGGGGAGCTGTTTTTT. Protein product: CASSRRLAGRMNTGELFF. The chain joins TRBV3-1 (or the pseudogene TRBV3-2) to TRBJ2-2; 11 nucleotides match TRBD2. Per germline, CDR1 LGHDT and CDR2 YNNKEL (reference sequence). This CDR3 comprises 18 residues. With 4 bases clipped from V and 1 base from J, the junction kept 8 bases outside the gene matches.

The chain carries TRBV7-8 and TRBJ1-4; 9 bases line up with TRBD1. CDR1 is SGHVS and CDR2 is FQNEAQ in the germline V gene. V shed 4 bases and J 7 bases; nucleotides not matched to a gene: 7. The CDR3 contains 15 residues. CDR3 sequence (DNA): TGTGCCAGCAGCTCCGACAGGGGGATGGTTGAAAAACTGTTTTTT. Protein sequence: CASSSDRGMVEKLFF.